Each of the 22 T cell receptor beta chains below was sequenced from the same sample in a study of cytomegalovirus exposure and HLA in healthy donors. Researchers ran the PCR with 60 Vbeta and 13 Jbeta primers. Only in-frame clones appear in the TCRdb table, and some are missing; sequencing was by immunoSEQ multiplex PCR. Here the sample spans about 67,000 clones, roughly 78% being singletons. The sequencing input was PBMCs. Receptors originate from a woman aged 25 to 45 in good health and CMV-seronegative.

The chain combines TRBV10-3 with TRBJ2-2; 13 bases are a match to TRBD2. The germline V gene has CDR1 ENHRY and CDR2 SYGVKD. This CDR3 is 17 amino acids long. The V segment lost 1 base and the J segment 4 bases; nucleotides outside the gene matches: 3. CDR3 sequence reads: CAISEWTSGSGTGELFF. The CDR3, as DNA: TGTGCCATCAGTGAGTGGACTAGCGGGAGCGGCACCGGGGAGCTGTTTTTT.

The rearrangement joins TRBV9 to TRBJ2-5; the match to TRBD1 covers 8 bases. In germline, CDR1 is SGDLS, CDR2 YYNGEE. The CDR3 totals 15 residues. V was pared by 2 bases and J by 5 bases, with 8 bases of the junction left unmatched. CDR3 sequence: CASSVGSGGGETQYF. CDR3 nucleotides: TGTGCCAGCAGCGTGGGCTCAGGGGGCGGTGAGACCCAGTACTTC.

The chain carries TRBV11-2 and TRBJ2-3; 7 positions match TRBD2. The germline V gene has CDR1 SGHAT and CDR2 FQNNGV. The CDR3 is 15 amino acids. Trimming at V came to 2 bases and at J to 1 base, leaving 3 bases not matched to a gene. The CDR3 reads CASSLTSARTDTQYF. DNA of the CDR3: TGTGCCAGCAGCTTAACTAGCGCCCGCACAGATACGCAGTATTTT.

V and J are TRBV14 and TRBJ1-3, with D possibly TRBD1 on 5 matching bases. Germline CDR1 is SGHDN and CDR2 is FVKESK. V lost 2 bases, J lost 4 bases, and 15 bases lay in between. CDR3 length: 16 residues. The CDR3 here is CASSQLISTVGNTIYF. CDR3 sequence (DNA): TGTGCCAGCAGCCAACTGATCTCGACAGTGGGAAACACCATATATTTT.

The CDR3 sequence: CASSLGVAGVFGELFF. The CDR3 DNA reads as TGTGCCAGCAGCTTAGGGGTAGCGGGAGTTTTCGGGGAGCTGTTTTTT. This sequence joins TRBV7-2 and TRBJ2-2; 9 bases agree with TRBD2. After removal of 1 base from V and 7 bases from J, the junction contained 7 bases not matched to a gene. The CDR3 covers 16 residues. Germline loops: CDR1 SGHTA, CDR2 FQGNSA.

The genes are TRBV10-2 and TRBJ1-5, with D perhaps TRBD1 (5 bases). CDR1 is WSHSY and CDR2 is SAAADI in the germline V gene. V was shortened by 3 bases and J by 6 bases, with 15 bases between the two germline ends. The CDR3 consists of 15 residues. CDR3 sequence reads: CASSDWGGSGQPQHF. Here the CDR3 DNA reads TGCGCCAGCAGTGATTGGGGGGGGTCGGGTCAGCCCCAGCATTTT.

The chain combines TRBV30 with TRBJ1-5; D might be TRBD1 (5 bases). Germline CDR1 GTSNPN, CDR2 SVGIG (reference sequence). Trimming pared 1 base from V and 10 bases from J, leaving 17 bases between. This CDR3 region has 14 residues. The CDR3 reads CAWSGGRAASPQHF. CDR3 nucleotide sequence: TGTGCCTGGAGTGGGGGCCGGGCAGCATCACCCCAGCATTTT.

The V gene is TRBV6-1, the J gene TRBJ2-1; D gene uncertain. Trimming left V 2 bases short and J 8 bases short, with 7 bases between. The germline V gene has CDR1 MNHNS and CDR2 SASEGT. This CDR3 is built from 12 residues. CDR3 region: CASSEYGHEQFF. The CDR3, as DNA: TGTGCCAGCAGTGAATACGGTCATGAGCAGTTCTTC.

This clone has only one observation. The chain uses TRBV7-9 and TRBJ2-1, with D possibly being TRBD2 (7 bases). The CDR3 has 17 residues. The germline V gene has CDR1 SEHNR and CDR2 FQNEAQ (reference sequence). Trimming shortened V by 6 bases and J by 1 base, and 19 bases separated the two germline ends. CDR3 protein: CASRSGLGGISYNEQFF. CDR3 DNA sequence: TGTGCCAGCAGATCCGGACTAGGGGGAATTTCCTACAATGAGCAGTTCTTC.

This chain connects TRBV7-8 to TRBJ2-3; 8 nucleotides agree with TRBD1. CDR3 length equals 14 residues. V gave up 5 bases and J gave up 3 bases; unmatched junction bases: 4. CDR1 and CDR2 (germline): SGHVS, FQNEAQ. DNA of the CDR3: TGTGCCAGCAGCCTCCGGACAGGGACAGATACGCAGTATTTT. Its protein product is CASSLRTGTDTQYF. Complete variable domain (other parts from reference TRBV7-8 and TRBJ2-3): GAGVSQSPRYKVAKRGQDVALRCDPISGHVSLFWYQQALGQGPEFLTYFQNEAQLDKSGLPSDRFFAERPEGSVSTLKIQRTQQEDSAVYLCASSLRTGTDTQYFGPGTRLTVL.

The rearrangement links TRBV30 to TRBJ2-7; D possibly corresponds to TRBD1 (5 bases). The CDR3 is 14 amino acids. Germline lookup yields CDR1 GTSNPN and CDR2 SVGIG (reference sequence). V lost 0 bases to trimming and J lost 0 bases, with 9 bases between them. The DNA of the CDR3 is TGTGCCTGGAGTGTTTTAGGGGTCTCCTACGAGCAGTACTTC. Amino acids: CAWSVLGVSYEQYF.

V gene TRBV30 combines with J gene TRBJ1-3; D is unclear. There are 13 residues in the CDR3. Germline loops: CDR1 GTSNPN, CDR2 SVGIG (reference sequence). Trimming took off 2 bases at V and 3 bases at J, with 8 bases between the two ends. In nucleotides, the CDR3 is TGTGCCTGGAGTTTTCTTTTTGGAAACACCATATATTTT. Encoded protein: CAWSFLFGNTIYF.

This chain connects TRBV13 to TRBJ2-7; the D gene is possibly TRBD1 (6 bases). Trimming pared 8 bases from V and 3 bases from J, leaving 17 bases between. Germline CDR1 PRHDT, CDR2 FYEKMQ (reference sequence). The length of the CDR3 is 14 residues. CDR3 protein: CASVRGRENYEQYF. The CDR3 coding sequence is TGTGCCAGCGTCAGGGGCAGGGAGAACTACGAGCAGTACTTC.

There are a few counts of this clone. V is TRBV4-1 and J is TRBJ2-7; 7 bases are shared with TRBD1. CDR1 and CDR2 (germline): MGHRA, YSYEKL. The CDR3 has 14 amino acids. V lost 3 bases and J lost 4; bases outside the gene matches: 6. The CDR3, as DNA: TGCGCCAGCAGCCAGGGGACAGACTATTACGAGCAGTACTTC. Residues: CASSQGTDYYEQYF.

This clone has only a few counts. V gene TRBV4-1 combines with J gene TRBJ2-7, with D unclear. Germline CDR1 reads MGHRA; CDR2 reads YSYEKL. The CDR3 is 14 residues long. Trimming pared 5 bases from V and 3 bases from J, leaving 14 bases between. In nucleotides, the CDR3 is TGCGCCAGCAGCTATGCCGTATCAGACTACGAGCAGTACTTC. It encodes CASSYAVSDYEQYF.

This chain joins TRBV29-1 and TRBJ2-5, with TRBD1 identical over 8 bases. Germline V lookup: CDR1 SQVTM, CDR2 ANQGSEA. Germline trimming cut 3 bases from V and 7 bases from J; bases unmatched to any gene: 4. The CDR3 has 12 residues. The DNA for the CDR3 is TGCAGCGTTGATCCAGGGGGCCTGACCCAGTACTTC. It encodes CSVDPGGLTQYF.

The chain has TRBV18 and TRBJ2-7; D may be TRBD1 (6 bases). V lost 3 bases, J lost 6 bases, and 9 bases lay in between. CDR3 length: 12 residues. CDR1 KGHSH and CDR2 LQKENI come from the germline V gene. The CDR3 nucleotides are TGTGCCAGCTCACCCGCCAGGGGCGAGCAGTACTTC. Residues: CASSPARGEQYF. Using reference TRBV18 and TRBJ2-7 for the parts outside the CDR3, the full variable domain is NAGVMQNPRHLVRRRGQEARLRCSPMKGHSHVYWYRQLPEEGLKFMVYLQKENIIDESGMPKERFSAEFPKEGPSILRIQQVVRGDSAAYFCASSPARGEQYFGPGTRLTVT.

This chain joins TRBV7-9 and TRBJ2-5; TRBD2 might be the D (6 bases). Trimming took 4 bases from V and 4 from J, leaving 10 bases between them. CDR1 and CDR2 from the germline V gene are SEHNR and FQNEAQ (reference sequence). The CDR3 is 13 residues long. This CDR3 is CASSYGTPETQYF. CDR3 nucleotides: TGTGCCAGCAGCTACGGGACTCCAGAGACCCAGTACTTC.

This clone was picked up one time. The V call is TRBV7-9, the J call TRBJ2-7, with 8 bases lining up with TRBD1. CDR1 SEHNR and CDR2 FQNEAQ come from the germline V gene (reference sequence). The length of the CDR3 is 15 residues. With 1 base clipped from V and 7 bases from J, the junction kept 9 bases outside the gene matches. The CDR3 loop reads CASSLEGGRDREQYF. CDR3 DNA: TGTGCCAGCAGCTTAGAGGGGGGCAGGGACAGGGAGCAGTACTTC.

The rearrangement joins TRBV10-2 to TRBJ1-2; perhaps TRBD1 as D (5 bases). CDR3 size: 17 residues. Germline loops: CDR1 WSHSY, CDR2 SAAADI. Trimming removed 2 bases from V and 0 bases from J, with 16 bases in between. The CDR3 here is CASSEGGIRGANYGYTF. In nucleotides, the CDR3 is TGCGCCAGCAGTGAGGGAGGGATCCGGGGGGCTAACTATGGCTACACCTTC.

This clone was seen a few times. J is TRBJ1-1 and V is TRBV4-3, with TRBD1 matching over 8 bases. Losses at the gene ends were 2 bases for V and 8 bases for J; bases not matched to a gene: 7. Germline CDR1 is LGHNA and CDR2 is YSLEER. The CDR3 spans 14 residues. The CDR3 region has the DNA TGCGCCAGCAGCCAATTGGGACAGGAATTAGAAGCTTTCTTT. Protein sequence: CASSQLGQELEAFF.

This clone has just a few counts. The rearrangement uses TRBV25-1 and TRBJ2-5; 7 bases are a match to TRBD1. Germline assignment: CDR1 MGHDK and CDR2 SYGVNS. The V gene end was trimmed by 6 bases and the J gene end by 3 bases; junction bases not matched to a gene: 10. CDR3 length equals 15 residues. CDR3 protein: CASSRVQGTEETQYF. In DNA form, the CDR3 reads TGTGCCAGCAGCCGAGTACAGGGGACCGAAGAGACCCAGTACTTC.